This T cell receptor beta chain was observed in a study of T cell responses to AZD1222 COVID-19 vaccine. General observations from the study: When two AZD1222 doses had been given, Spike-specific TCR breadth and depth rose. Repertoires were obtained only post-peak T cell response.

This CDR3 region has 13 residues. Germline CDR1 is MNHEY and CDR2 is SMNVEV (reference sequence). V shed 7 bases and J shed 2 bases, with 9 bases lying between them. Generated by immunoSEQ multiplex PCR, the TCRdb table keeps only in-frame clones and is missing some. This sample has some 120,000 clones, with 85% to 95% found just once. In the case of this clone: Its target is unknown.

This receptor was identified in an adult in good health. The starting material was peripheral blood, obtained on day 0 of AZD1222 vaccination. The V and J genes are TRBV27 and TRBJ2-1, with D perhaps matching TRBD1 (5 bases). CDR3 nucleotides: TGTGCCAGCAAGCAGGGTACCTACAATGAGCAGTTCTTC. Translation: CASKQGTYNEQFF.